This TCR beta chain was documented in a study of shared clonotypes between healthy human individuals. Only CD45RO-negative cells positively selected for CCR7 counted as naive CD8 cells, so terminally differentiated effector memory CD45RA+ cells were excluded. Measured with immunoSEQ multiplex PCR; TCRdb has only the in-frame clones, and not every one. The sample lists 1.5 million to 2.5 million clones, about 95% occurring once. Per the germline V gene, CDR1 is SGHDT and CDR2 is YYEEEE. The CDR3 runs to 12 residues. Trimming took 3 bases from V and 7 from J, leaving 8 bases between them. Worth noting for this clone: The antigen remains unidentified.

General study findings and limits: All-four-donor shared clonotypes had higher generation probabilities than non-shared clonotypes did.

The source material was naive CD8+ T cells sorted from blood. The receptor comes from a young man in good health. This rearrangement joins TRBV5-6 to TRBJ2-1, with a weak D call TRBD2 (5 bases). The CDR3 here is CASSWTGNEQFF. The CDR3 coding sequence is TGTGCCAGCAGCTGGACTGGGAATGAGCAGTTCTTC.